This TCR beta chain was found in a study of blood T cell repertoires in COVID-19 (dated by TCRdb to between 2020 and 2021). Regarding the study in general: The collaborator samples originated in the United States, Italy and Spain and spanned the acute and convalescent phases of COVID-19. The material from the prospective study consisted of cDNA or gDNA derived from T cells, B-cell-depleted T cells, or PBMCs. Subjects who had been exposed to COVID-19, were actively infected with it, or had recovered from it provided the deeply sampled blood TCRbeta repertoires that made up the dataset. The repertoires were released in a freely available public database intended as a resource for research on the immune response to SARS-CoV-2. Samples were obtained from the ongoing ImmuneRACE study (first 160 participants) and from 1,254 subjects provided by 6 global collaborators. Sample metadata almost always included a de-identified subject ID, COVID-19 status, age in years and sex. Where available, HLA class I and class II types were obtained from metadata supplied by the sample provider rather than from assay-based typing.

As regards this clone: Its antigen remains unidentified. There are no base qualities to consult, and no much larger clone falls within one base.

The CDR3 measures 16 amino acids from cysteine to phenylalanine. Just the 48-base CDR3 DNA is kept, in frame starting at base 1. CDR1 and CDR2, looked up from the germline V gene, are ENHRY and SYGVKD. Trimmed from V: 3 bases; trimmed from J: 4 bases; junction bases lacking a gene match: 8. The immunoSEQ Assay, a bias-controlled multiplex PCR, was used to amplify TCRbeta CDR3 regions from genomic DNA. The paper's processing steps were these. The number of nucleated cells in each sample was estimated by amplification of reference gene primers within the assay. Sequence reads were collapsed and filtered to measure the absolute abundance of every unique TCRbeta CDR3 rearrangement. Productive Simpson clonality was computed per sample as the square root of Simpson's diversity index over productive rearrangements. TCRdb took this table from immuneACCESS and kept in-frame rearrangements with V and J called. Such tables lack part of the clones; where checked against another copy, unresolved V genes explain under half of the gap, and the rest is unexplained. The D gene and trimming were derived from the DNA, and the V and J assignments and clone size from that table. For this sample there are 23,000 or so clones; about 82% appear just once. The ten largest clones capture about a quarter of the sample.

Collaborating institutions collected whole blood in K2EDTA tubes following their own protocols. For TCRbeta analysis, collaborators shipped samples in one of three forms: frozen whole blood, isolated PBMCs, or DNA extracted from either of those sample types. Study-level results and caveats: Clinical and demographic metadata were provided uncurated, with the amount varying by source and participant.

The chain uses TRBV10-3 and TRBJ2-3; 9 junctional bases match TRBD2. The material sequenced was peripheral blood. The receptor was isolated from a human donor with active COVID-19. The donor label of this sample is uncertain. The sequence in DNA is TGTGCCATCAGTGACCCCCGAGCGGGAGGCCCAGATACGCAGTATTTT. The translation is CAISDPRAGGPDTQYF.